This T cell receptor beta chain was sequenced during a study of regulatory T cells in long-lasting Graves disease. In the study overall: For under 3 months, newly diagnosed Graves' patients had been taking antithyroid drugs.

Construction of TCR beta libraries relied on iRepertoire HTBI primers and on Arm-PCR targeting CDR3 regions. TCRdb called the multiplex PCR reads again in MiXCR, with one record for every CDR3 protein. The sample holds about 540,000 distinct CDR3 sequences; roughly 13% are singletons and the top ten take roughly a tenth. Time point described: newly diagnosed GD, antithyroid drugs for less than 3 months. RNA isolated from PBMCs was used to make the TCR library. The study's findings and limits: TCR diversity in persistent Graves' patients was below that of newly diagnosed ones.

A few counts support this clonotype. Its antigen is still unknown. Looked up from germline, CDR1 is SGHAT and CDR2 is FQNNGV. The CDR3 consists of 20 residues. The ends lost 4 bases at V and 6 bases at J; junction bases unmatched: 16. The same data also went into a second study, on T cells in Graves' hyperthyroidism and ophthalmopathy. From that study: During a first-round RT-PCR of the TCR CDR3, the HTBI primer set was used.

The receptor comes from a man between 25 and 39 years old with Graves disease. The sample consisted of peripheral blood mononuclear cells (PBMCs), taken at new diagnosis, from a patient treated with antithyroid drugs. The chain combines TRBV11-2 with TRBJ2-1; TRBD2 matches at 15 bases. The CDR3: CASSYPKGTSGRKSFNEQFF. The CDR3 nucleotides read TGTGCCAGCAGCTACCCAAAAGGGACTAGCGGGAGGAAATCGTTCAATGAGCAGTTCTTC.